Detailed here is one T cell receptor (beta chain). Its antigen is undetermined. Germline V gene lookup returns CDR1 SGHVS and CDR2 FNYEAQ. This CDR3 has 15 amino acids. TCRdb reprocessed the 5' RACE reads, keeping one entry per CDR3 protein, no DNA. The sample data list around 200,000 distinct CDR3 sequences. This entry comes from a study of monozygotic twins with inflammatory bowel disease. Notes on the study in general: Immunosuppressive treatments were not uniform, and this may have added variability to patient repertoires. Twins with IBD had fewer clonotypes in common with others than healthy twins, particularly during disease activity.

The chain combines TRBV7-6 with TRBJ1-1; the TCRdb D gene call, TRBD1, has no DNA to confirm it. This clonotype originated in a human donor with ulcerative colitis or Crohn's disease, or a healthy co-twin of an affected twin (not recorded which). The specimen was blood. The chain's CDR3 is CASSPRRSFNTEAFF.